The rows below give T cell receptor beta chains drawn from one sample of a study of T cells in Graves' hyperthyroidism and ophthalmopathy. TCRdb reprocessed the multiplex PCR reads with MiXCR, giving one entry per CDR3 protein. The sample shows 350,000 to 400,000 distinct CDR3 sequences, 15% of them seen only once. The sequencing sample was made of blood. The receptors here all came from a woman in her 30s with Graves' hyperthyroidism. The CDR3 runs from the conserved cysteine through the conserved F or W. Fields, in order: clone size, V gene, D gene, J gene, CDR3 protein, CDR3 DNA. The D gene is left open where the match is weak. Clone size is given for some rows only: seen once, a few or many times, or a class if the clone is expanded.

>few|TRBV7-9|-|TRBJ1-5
CASSFRHRPKPESNQPQHF
TGTGCCAGCAGTTTTAGACATAGACCAAAACCGGAAAGCAATCAGCCCCAGCATTTT
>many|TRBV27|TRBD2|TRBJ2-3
CASSSGLAGYLTDTQYF
TGTGCCAGCAGTTCCGGACTAGCGGGCTACCTCACAGATACGCAGTATTTT
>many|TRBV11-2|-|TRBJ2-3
CASSLDPGAPDTQYF
TGTGCCAGCAGCTTAGATCCAGGGGCCCCAGATACGCAGTATTTT
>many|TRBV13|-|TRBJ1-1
CASSLAGANTEAFF
TGTGCCAGCAGCTTAGCCGGGGCGAACACTGAAGCTTTCTTT
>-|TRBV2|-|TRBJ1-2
CASSVSAYGYTF
TGTGCCAGCAGTGTGTCAGCCTATGGCTACACCTTC
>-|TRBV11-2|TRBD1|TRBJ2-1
CASSSIGTGAYNEQFF
TGTGCCAGCAGCTCGATAGGGACAGGCGCCTACAATGAGCAGTTCTTC
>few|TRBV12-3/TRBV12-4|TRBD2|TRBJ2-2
CASSLAAGERELFF
TGTGCCAGCAGTTTAGCGGCGGGAGAGCGGGAGCTGTTTTTT
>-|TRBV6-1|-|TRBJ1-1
CASVLRGNTEAFF
TGTGCCAGCGTCCTAAGGGGGAACACTGAAGCTTTCTTT
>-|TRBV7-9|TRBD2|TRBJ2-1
CASRLAAGGEQFF
TGTGCCAGCAGACTAGCGGCGGGGGGTGAGCAGTTCTTC
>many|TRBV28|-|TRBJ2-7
CASSLTEDPSYEQYF
TGTGCCAGCAGCTTGACAGAGGATCCCTCCTACGAGCAGTACTTC
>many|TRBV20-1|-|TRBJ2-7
CSARDLRGNPYEQYF
TGCAGTGCTAGAGATCTGAGAGGAAACCCCTACGAGCAGTACTTC
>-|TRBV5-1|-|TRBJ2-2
CASSLDGRDTGELFF
TGCGCCAGCAGCTTGGACGGCAGAGACACCGGGGAGCTGTTTTTT
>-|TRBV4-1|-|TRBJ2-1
CASSPSIVGLTDNEQFF
TGCGCCAGCAGCCCCTCGATAGTAGGACTCACAGACAATGAGCAGTTCTTC
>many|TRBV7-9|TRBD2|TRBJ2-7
CASSHGLAAYEQYF
TGTGCCAGCAGTCACGGACTAGCGGCCTACGAGCAGTACTTC
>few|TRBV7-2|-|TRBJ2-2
CASTPPTPPNTGELFF
TGTGCCAGCACCCCCCCGACCCCCCCGAACACCGGGGAGCTGTTTTTT
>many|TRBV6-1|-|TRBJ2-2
CASSPHTGELFF
TGTGCCAGCAGTCCCCACACCGGGGAGCTGTTTTTT
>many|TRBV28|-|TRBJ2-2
CASSAQGGAGELFF
TGTGCCAGCAGCGCGCAGGGTGGCGCCGGGGAGCTGTTTTTT
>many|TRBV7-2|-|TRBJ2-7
CASSPARRIYEQYF
TGTGCCAGCAGCCCTGCACGACGGATTTACGAGCAGTACTTC
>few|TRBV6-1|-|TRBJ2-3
CASSPLPATDTQYF
TGTGCCAGCAGCCCCCTACCCGCCACAGATACGCAGTATTTT
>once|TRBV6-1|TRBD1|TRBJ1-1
CASIPGQGVRNAFF
TGTGCCAGCATCCCGGGACAGGGGGTGAGAAATGCTTTCTTT
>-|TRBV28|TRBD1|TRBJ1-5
CASSPGDRGLGQPQHF
TGTGCCAGCAGTCCCGGGGACAGGGGGCTTGGTCAGCCCCAGCATTTT
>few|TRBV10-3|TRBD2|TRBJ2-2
CAISPSGRQGTGELFF
TGTGCCATCAGTCCCAGCGGGAGGCAGGGGACCGGGGAGCTGTTTTTT
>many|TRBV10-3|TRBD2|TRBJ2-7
CAAGLASSYEQYF
TGTGCCGCCGGACTAGCGTCCTCCTACGAGCAGTACTTC
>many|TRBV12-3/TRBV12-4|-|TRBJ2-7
CASSSDGYEQYF
TGTGCCAGCAGTTCCGACGGGTACGAGCAGTACTTC
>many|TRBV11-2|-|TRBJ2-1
CASSTSLTDEQFF
TGTGCCAGCAGCACCTCTCTAACGGATGAGCAGTTCTTC
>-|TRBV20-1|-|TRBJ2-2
CSARTGQVTGELFF
TGCAGTGCTAGAACGGGACAAGTCACCGGGGAGCTGTTTTTT
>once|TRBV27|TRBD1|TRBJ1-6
CASRDREHSPLHF
TGTGCCAGCAGAGACAGGGAGCATTCACCCCTCCACTTT
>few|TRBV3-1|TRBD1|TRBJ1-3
CASSQDNRGPGNTIYF
TGTGCCAGCAGCCAAGATAACAGGGGACCTGGAAACACCATATATTTT
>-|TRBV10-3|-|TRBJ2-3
CAIRLKSTDTQYF
TGTGCCATCAGGCTAAAGTCAACAGATACGCAGTATTTT
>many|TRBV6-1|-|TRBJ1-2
CASSEAALGNYGYTF
TGTGCCAGCAGTGAAGCCGCTCTAGGGAACTATGGCTACACCTTC
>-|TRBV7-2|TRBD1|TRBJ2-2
CASSQRQGPGELFF
TGTGCCAGCAGCCAGAGACAGGGGCCCGGGGAGCTGTTTTTT
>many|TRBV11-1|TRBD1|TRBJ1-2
CASSKGQVGYTF
TGTGCCAGCAGCAAAGGACAGGTTGGCTACACCTTC
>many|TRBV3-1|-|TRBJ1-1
CASSQDGGPAEAFF
TGTGCCAGCAGCCAAGACGGGGGACCCGCTGAAGCTTTCTTT
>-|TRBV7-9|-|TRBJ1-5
CASSLDLGYQPQHF
TGTGCCAGCAGCTTAGACCTTGGTTATCAGCCCCAGCATTTT
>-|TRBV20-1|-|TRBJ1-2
CSANGRELIYGYTF
TGCAGTGCTAACGGTCGGGAGTTAATTTATGGCTACACCTTC
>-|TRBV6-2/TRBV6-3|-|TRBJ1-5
CASSYSAFPEGQPQHF
TGTGCCAGCAGTTACTCGGCTTTCCCGGAGGGTCAGCCCCAGCATTTT